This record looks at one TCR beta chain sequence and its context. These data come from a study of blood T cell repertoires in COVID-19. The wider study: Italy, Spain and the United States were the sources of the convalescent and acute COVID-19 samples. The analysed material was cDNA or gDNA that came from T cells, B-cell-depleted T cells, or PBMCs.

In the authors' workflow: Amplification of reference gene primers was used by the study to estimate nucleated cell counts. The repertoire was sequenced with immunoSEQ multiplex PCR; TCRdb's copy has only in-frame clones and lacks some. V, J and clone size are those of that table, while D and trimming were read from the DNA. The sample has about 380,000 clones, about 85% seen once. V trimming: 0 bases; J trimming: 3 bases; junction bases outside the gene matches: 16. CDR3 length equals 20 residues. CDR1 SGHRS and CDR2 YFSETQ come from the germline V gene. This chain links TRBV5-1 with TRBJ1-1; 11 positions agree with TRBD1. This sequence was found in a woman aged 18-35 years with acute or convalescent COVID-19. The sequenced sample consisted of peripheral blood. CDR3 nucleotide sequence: TGCGCCAGCAGCTTGGGGACAGGGGGCGAAACGAAACGGGAGGACACTGAAGCTTTCTTT. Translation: CASSLGTGGETKREDTEAFF.